The 19 T cell receptor beta chains reported below all come from one sample, sequenced in a study of blood T cell repertoires in COVID-19. Method: immunoSEQ multiplex PCR; TCRdb's copy keeps in-frame clones and lacks some. The sample holds over 25,000 clones, more than 65% seen once. The material sequenced was peripheral blood. The receptor source for this set is a human donor in a cohort sampled during active COVID-19.

J is TRBJ2-3 and V is TRBV5-4, with D maybe TRBD1 (5 bases). The CDR3 sequence is 13 residues long. Germline V gene data show CDR1 as SGHNT and CDR2 as YYREEE (reference sequence). Deletions cut 3 bases from V and 6 bases from J, with 11 bases between. The CDR3: CASSSGPRDTQYF. As DNA, the CDR3 is TGTGCCAGCAGCTCAGGGCCCCGGGATACGCAGTATTTT.

The sample holds one count of this clone. V is TRBV19 and J is TRBJ1-5, with 8 nucleotides matching TRBD1. Germline CDR1 is LNHDA and CDR2 is SQIVND (reference sequence). The CDR3 has 15 amino acids. The V segment lost 10 bases and the J segment 2 bases; nucleotides outside the gene matches: 10. CDR3 amino acids: CATRQDRDGNQPQHF. The CDR3 DNA reads as TGTGCCACCAGACAGGACAGGGATGGCAATCAGCCCCAGCATTTT.

This chain uses TRBV6-1 with TRBJ1-1; D might be TRBD1 (5 bases). V was shortened by 3 bases and J by 0 bases, with 17 bases between the two germline ends. CDR1 is MNHNS and CDR2 is SASEGT in the germline V gene. The CDR3 extends over 17 amino acids. As DNA, the CDR3 is TGTGCCAGCAGTGATTCAGGGAAACCCATCATGAACACTGAAGCTTTCTTT. Its translation: CASSDSGKPIMNTEAFF.

J is TRBJ1-5 and V is TRBV16; no reliable D call. Per the germline V gene, CDR1 is KGHSY and CDR2 is FQNENV. The CDR3 is 14 amino acids. Deletions cut 0 bases from V and 6 bases from J, with 9 bases between. CDR3 DNA sequence: TGTGCCAGCAGCCAATCGAGAGGGATTCAGCCCCAGCATTTT. It is translated as CASSQSRGIQPQHF. The full variable domain, completed using reference TRBV16 and TRBJ1-5, is GEEVAQTPKHLVRGEGQKAKLYCAPIKGHSYVFWYQQVLKNEFKFLISFQNENVFDETGMPKERFSAKCLPNSPCSLEIQATKLEDSAVYFCASSQSRGIQPQHFGDGTRLSIL.

The chain uses TRBV29-1 and TRBJ1-5, with TRBD1 as a possible D gene (5 bases). The CDR3 has 13 amino acids. The germline V and J ends were trimmed by 5 bases and 3 bases, with 11 bases remaining between them. Germline CDR1 SQVTM, CDR2 ANQGSEA. The CDR3 DNA sequence: TGCAGCGTTCTACCAGGGTTCAATCAGCCCCAGCATTTT. This sequence encodes CSVLPGFNQPQHF.

V usage is TRBV4-1 and J usage is TRBJ2-7; D may be TRBD2 (6 bases). Deletions cut 1 base from V and 4 bases from J, with 14 bases between. Looked up from germline, CDR1 is MGHRA and CDR2 is YSYEKL. CDR3 length: 15 residues. CDR3 sequence: CASSQGLAATYEQYF. Here the CDR3 DNA reads TGCGCCAGCAGCCAAGGATTAGCGGCGACTTACGAGCAGTACTTC.

The chain carries TRBV27 and TRBJ2-3, with D perhaps TRBD2 (6 bases). This CDR3 spans 15 amino acids. Trimming shortened V by 1 base and J by 0 bases, and 8 bases separated the two germline ends. The V gene's germline CDR1 is MNHEY and CDR2 SMNVEV (reference sequence). This chain's CDR3 is CASSLLGTSTDTQYF. In DNA form, the CDR3 reads TGTGCCAGCAGTTTATTGGGGACTAGCACAGATACGCAGTATTTT.

The chain uses TRBV20-1 and TRBJ2-7; D might be TRBD1 (5 bases). This CDR3 contains 11 residues. From germline, CDR1 is DFQATT and CDR2 SNEGSKA (reference sequence). The V end lost 3 bases, the J end lost 6 bases, and 9 bases lay between the germline ends. CDR3 loop: CSARVRVEQYF. CDR3 DNA: TGCAGTGCTAGGGTCAGGGTCGAGCAGTACTTC.

This chain links TRBV7-2 with TRBJ1-5; TRBD1 might be the D (5 bases). The germline V and J ends were trimmed by 5 bases and 0 bases, with 14 bases remaining between them. The CDR3 totals 16 residues. Per germline, CDR1 SGHTA and CDR2 FQGNSA. For the CDR3, the DNA is TGTGCCAGCAGCCCCGGGGGGAGCCATAGCAATCAGCCCCAGCATTTT. This gives the protein CASSPGGSHSNQPQHF.

The J gene is TRBJ1-5, the V gene TRBV5-1; no reliable D call. The V end was cut by 0 bases, the J end by 1 base, with 8 bases between. Per the germline V gene, CDR1 is SGHRS and CDR2 is YFSETQ. The CDR3 runs to 15 residues. The CDR3 sequence is CASSLDPQSNQPQHF. CDR3 DNA sequence: TGCGCCAGCAGCTTGGACCCGCAGAGCAATCAGCCCCAGCATTTT.

V is TRBV18 and J is TRBJ1-2; 11 nucleotides match TRBD1. CDR3 length: 14 amino acids. Trimming took 5 bases from V and 6 from J; bases not matched to a gene: 5. Germline values: CDR1 KGHSH, CDR2 LQKENI. The CDR3 nucleotides are TGTGCCAGCTCAAAGGGACAGGGGGTAGATGGCTACACCTTC. Protein sequence: CASSKGQGVDGYTF.

V is TRBV6-5 and J is TRBJ1-5; TRBD1 matches 7 bases. J gave up 7 bases and V 4 bases, and 4 bases lay outside the gene matches. Germline CDR1 reads MNHEY; CDR2 reads SVGAGI. The CDR3 runs to 13 residues. CDR3 bases: TGTGCCAGCAGTTCACAGGGGTCCCAGCCCCAGCATTTT. Translated: CASSSQGSQPQHF.

This clone was seen more than once but under ten times. The chain has TRBV15 and TRBJ1-5; 10 nucleotides line up with TRBD1. Germline V gene data show CDR1 as LNHNV and CDR2 as YYDKDF (reference sequence). J was trimmed by 6 bases and V by 4 bases; bases with no gene match: 6. The CDR3 runs 15 residues. In DNA, the CDR3 is TGTGCCACCAGCAAAACAGGACAGGGGGGTCAGCCCCAGCATTTT. Residues: CATSKTGQGGQPQHF.

V and J are TRBV6-5 and TRBJ2-5, with D tentatively TRBD2 (6 bases). The CDR3 loop spans 14 amino acids. With 3 bases removed from V and 2 bases from J, the gap between germline ends came to 10 bases. Looked up from germline, CDR1 is MNHEY and CDR2 is SVGAGI. CDR3 protein: CASSYFSGQETQYF. The CDR3 region has the DNA TGTGCCAGCAGTTATTTCAGCGGGCAAGAGACCCAGTACTTC.

The genes are TRBV19 and TRBJ1-3; a weak D match, TRBD1 (5 bases). Deletions cut 6 bases from V and 0 bases from J, with 12 bases between. Germline CDR1 is LNHDA and CDR2 is SQIVND (reference sequence). The CDR3 contains 15 residues. CDR3 in amino acids: CASRPGGSSGNTIYF. In nucleotides, the CDR3 is TGTGCCAGTAGACCCGGGGGGAGCTCTGGAAACACCATATATTTT.

The J gene is TRBJ1-2, the V gene TRBV7-6; maybe TRBD1 (6 bases). From germline, CDR1 is SGHVS and CDR2 FNYEAQ. The CDR3 is 17 amino acids. Trimming stripped 1 base from V and 7 bases from J, with 22 bases between. The CDR3 loop is CASSLGQIQGLAVGYTF. Written as DNA, the CDR3 is TGTGCCAGCAGCTTAGGCCAAATACAGGGTTTGGCGGTTGGCTACACCTTC.

This chain uses TRBV3-1 (or the pseudogene TRBV3-2) with TRBJ2-3; a weak D match, TRBD2 (5 bases). Trimming removed 3 bases at V and 8 bases at J, with 12 bases between. Germline CDR1 reads LGHDT; CDR2 reads YNNKEL (reference sequence). CDR3 length: 13 residues. In nucleotides, the CDR3 is TGTGCCAGCAGCCAGGCTAGCATTAGTACGCAGTATTTT. It specifies CASSQASISTQYF.

The chain joins TRBV15 to TRBJ2-7; no reliable D call. Germline V gives CDR1 LNHNV, CDR2 YYDKDF (reference sequence). This CDR3 region has 13 residues. With 5 bases removed from V and 4 bases from J, the gap between germline ends came to 12 bases. The CDR3 coding sequence is TGTGCCACCAGCCGGGTAAATTTGTACGAGCAGTACTTC. Translating gives CATSRVNLYEQYF.

The V and J genes are TRBV6-2 or TRBV6-3 and TRBJ1-1, with TRBD1 as a possible D gene (6 bases). V was trimmed by 2 bases and J by 2 bases, leaving 12 bases between them. Per the germline V gene, CDR1 is MNHEY and CDR2 is SVGEGT. The CDR3 has 15 amino acids. The CDR3 DNA reads TGTGCCAGCAGTTACGCTGGCAGGGGAAACACTGAAGCTTTCTTT. Its protein is CASSYAGRGNTEAFF.